The 10 T cell receptor beta chains in this list originate from one sample, sequenced in a study of blood T cell repertoires in COVID-19. The data were produced by immunoSEQ multiplex PCR, yet TCRdb's version contains in-frame clones alone and is incomplete. The sample lists about 180,000 clones, over 70% occurring once. The specimen was PBMCs or T cells enriched from blood (not recorded which). These receptors were collected from a man in his sixties who had been exposed to COVID-19.

This clone appeared a single time. CDR3 in amino acids: CASGLADSSYNEQFF. The CDR3 bases are TGTGCCAGCGGTTTAGCGGATAGCTCCTACAATGAGCAGTTCTTC. The rearrangement links TRBV6-4 to TRBJ2-1, with a tentative D call TRBD2 (6 bases). Looked up from germline, CDR1 is MRHNA and CDR2 is SNTAGT. The CDR3 runs 15 residues. V was trimmed by 8 bases and J by 0 bases, leaving 14 bases between them.

The chain employs TRBV27 and TRBJ2-7, with TRBD1 matching 7 bases. CDR3 length equals 15 residues. Germline V gene sequence: CDR1 MNHEY, CDR2 SMNVEV (reference sequence). The V gene end was trimmed by 5 bases and the J gene end by 0 bases; junction bases not matched to a gene: 7. CDR3 sequence reads: CASSRTGTASYEQYF. The CDR3 nucleotides are TGTGCCAGCAGTAGAACCGGGACAGCCTCCTACGAGCAGTACTTC.

This clone has at least ten counts. The V and J genes are TRBV7-9 and TRBJ2-2; 7 nucleotides agree with TRBD2. The trim removed 4 bases at V and 5 bases at J, leaving 7 bases unmatched. In germline, CDR1 is SEHNR, CDR2 FQNEAQ (reference sequence). This CDR3 comprises 15 residues. The CDR3 loop reads CASSSLAVWTGELFF. In DNA form, the CDR3 reads TGTGCCAGCAGCTCCCTAGCGGTGTGGACCGGGGAGCTGTTTTTT.

The J gene is TRBJ1-1, the V gene TRBV13; D gene uncertain. V shed 0 bases and J shed 7 bases, with 6 bases lying between them. Germline V gives CDR1 PRHDT, CDR2 FYEKMQ (reference sequence). This CDR3 contains 12 residues. CDR3 region: CASSLGHREAFF. The DNA for the CDR3 is TGTGCCAGCAGCTTAGGACATCGTGAAGCTTTCTTT.

This clone came up a few times. This chain links TRBV6-5 with TRBJ2-4, with 7 positions matching TRBD2. The CDR3 is made up of 13 amino acids. V trimming: 11 bases; J trimming: 9 bases; junction bases outside the gene matches: 13. Germline CDR1 and CDR2: MNHEY and SVGAGI. CDR3 sequence: CASGIAGAPIQYF. CDR3 in DNA: TGTGCCTCCGGGATTGCGGGAGCACCCATTCAGTACTTC.

DNA of the CDR3: TGTGCCAGCAGCAAAGTACAGGGCAACATTAATGAAAAACTGTTTTTT. Amino acid sequence: CASSKVQGNINEKLFF. V and J are TRBV21-1 and TRBJ1-4; the table's D call, TRBD1, was not checked against the DNA. TRBV21-1 is classified as a pseudogene. The CDR3 loop spans 16 amino acids.

The rearrangement uses TRBV27 and TRBJ2-3, with 9 positions matching TRBD1. The CDR3 runs to 15 residues. Per germline, CDR1 MNHEY and CDR2 SMNVEV (reference sequence). V dropped 4 bases and J dropped 1; count of bases not matched to a gene: 3. In nucleotides, the CDR3 is TGTGCCAGCAGTTCGTGGACAGGGGGCACAGATACGCAGTATTTT. Its translation is CASSSWTGGTDTQYF.

The rearrangement links TRBV5-1 to TRBJ1-2; 8 positions agree with TRBD1. The CDR3 sequence is 14 residues long. From germline, CDR1 is SGHRS and CDR2 YFSETQ. V was clipped by 0 bases and J by 9 bases; unmatched bases: 7. CDR3 nucleotide sequence: TGCGCCAGCAGCTTGGGGCAGGGGGCAGTGAGCTACACCTTC. Translated: CASSLGQGAVSYTF.

The V gene is TRBV25-1, the J gene TRBJ2-3; D might be TRBD2 (5 bases). The CDR3 has 16 amino acids. V was trimmed by 4 bases and J by 5 bases, leaving 19 bases between them. CDR1 MGHDK and CDR2 SYGVNS come from the germline V gene. The CDR3 reads CASSANVRDRGDTQYF. CDR3 sequence (DNA): TGTGCCAGCAGTGCTAACGTCCGGGATCGGGGAGATACGCAGTATTTT.

J is TRBJ2-7 and V is TRBV6-1; 11 bases are shared with TRBD1. CDR3 length equals 17 residues. Germline CDR1 MNHNS, CDR2 SASEGT. V shed 3 bases, J shed 2 bases, and the junction held 9 bases outside the gene matches. The CDR3, as DNA: TGTGCCAGCAGTGATGGTCCGCCGGGACAGGGGGCCTACGAGCAGTACTTC. It specifies CASSDGPPGQGAYEQYF.